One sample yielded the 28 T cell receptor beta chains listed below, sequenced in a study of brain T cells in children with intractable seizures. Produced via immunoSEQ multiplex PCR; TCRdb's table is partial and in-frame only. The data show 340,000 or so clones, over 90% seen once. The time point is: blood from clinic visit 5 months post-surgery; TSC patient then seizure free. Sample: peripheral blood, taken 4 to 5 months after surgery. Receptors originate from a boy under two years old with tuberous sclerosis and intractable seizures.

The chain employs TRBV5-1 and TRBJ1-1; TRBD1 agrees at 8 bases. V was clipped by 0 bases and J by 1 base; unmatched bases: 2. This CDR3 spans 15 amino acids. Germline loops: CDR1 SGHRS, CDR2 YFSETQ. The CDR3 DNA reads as TGCGCCAGCAGCTTGGCGGGACAGGCGAACACTGAAGCTTTCTTT. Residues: CASSLAGQANTEAFF.

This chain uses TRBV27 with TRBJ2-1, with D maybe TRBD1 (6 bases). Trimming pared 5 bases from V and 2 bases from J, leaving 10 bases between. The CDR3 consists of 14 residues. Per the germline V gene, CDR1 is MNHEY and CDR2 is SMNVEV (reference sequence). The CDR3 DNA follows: TGTGCCAGCAGTCTGGGACAACCCTACAATGAGCAGTTCTTC. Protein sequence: CASSLGQPYNEQFF.

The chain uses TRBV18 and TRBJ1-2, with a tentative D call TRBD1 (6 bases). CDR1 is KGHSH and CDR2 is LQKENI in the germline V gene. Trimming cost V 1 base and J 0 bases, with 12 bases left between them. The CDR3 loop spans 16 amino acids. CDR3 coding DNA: TGTGCCAGCTCACCACTGGACAGACACACTAACTATGGCTACACCTTC. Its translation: CASSPLDRHTNYGYTF.

The CDR3 spells CASTTTGSNSPLHF. DNA for the CDR3: TGTGCCAGCACCACTACAGGGTCTAATTCACCCCTCCACTTT. V and J are TRBV7-9 and TRBJ1-6; TRBD1 is a possible D gene (6 bases). This CDR3 spans 14 amino acids. Germline values: CDR1 SEHNR, CDR2 FQNEAQ (reference sequence). V was trimmed by 7 bases and J by 6 bases, leaving 13 bases between them.

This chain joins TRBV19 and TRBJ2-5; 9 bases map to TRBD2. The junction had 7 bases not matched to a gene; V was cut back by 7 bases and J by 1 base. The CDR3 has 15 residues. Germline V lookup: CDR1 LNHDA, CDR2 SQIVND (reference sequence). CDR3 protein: CASTSSGAPQETQYF. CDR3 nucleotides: TGTGCCAGTACGTCTAGCGGGGCTCCCCAAGAGACCCAGTACTTC.

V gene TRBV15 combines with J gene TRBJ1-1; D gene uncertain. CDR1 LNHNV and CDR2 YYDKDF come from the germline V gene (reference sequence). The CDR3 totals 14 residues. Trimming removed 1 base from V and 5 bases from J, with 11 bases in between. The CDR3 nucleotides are TGTGCCACCAGCAGAGGGGCCCTGCGGACTGAAGCTTTCTTT. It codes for CATSRGALRTEAFF.

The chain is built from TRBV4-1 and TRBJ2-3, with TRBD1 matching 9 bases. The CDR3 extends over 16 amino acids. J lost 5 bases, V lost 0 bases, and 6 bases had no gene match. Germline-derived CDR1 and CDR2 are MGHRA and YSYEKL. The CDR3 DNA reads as TGCGCCAGCAGCCAAGATGGGACAGGGATTCGAGATACGCAGTATTTT. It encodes CASSQDGTGIRDTQYF.

The CDR3 sequence is CASSPSGTSSNTQYF. In nucleotides, the CDR3 is TGTGCCAGCAGTCCTTCCGGGACTAGTAGTAATACGCAGTATTTT. V gene TRBV6-6 combines with J gene TRBJ2-3; 8 bases line up with TRBD2. Germline CDR1 and CDR2: MNHNY and SVGAGI (reference sequence). Trimming at V came to 5 bases and at J to 7 bases, leaving 11 bases not matched to a gene. The CDR3 runs 15 residues.

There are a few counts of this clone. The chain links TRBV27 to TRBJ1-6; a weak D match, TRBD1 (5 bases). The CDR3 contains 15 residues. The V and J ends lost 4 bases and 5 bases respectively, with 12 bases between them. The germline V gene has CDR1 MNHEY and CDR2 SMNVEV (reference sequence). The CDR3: CASSSIQGNNSPLHF. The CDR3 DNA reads TGTGCCAGCAGTTCAATCCAGGGAAATAATTCACCCCTCCACTTT.

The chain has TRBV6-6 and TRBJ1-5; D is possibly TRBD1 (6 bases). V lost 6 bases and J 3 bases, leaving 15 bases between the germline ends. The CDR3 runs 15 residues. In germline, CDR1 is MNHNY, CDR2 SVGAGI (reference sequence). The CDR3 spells CASSWTGAVNQPQHF. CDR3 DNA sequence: TGTGCCAGCAGCTGGACGGGGGCCGTCAATCAGCCCCAGCATTTT.

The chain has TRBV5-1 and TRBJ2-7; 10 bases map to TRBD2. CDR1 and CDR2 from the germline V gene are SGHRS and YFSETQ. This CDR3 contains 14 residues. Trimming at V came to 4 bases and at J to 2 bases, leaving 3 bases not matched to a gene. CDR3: CASSTSGVTYEQYF. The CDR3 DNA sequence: TGCGCCAGCAGCACTAGCGGGGTCACCTACGAGCAGTACTTC.

The CDR3 coding sequence is TGTGCCAGCAGCGCGACATCACTAGCTCTATTAAGCACAGATACGCAGTATTTT. Residues: CASSATSLALLSTDTQYF. This rearrangement joins TRBV9 to TRBJ2-3; a weak D match, TRBD2 (6 bases). Germline loops: CDR1 SGDLS, CDR2 YYNGEE. The V end lost 3 bases, the J end lost 0 bases, and 20 bases lay between the germline ends. The CDR3 totals 18 residues.

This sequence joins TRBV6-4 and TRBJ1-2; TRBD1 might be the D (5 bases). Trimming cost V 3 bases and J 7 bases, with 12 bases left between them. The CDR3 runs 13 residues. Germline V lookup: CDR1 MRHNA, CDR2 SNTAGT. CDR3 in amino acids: CASSEGRGTGYTF. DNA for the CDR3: TGTGCCAGCAGTGAAGGCAGAGGGACTGGCTACACCTTC.

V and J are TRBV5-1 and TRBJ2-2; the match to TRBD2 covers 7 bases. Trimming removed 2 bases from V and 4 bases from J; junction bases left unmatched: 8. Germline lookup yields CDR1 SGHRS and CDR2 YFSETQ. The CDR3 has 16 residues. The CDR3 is CASSLRREYPTGELFF. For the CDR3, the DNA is TGCGCCAGCAGCTTACGGCGGGAGTATCCCACCGGGGAGCTGTTTTTT.

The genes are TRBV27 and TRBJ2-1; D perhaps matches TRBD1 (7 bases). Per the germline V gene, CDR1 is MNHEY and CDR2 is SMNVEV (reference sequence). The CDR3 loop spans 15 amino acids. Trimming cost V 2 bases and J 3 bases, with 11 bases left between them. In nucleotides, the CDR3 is TGTGCCAGCAGTTTAGGGCAGGGGGGCTACAATGAGCAGTTCTTC. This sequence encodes CASSLGQGGYNEQFF.

As DNA, the CDR3 is TGTGCCAGCAGCTTGGCTAGGGATCAGCCCCAGCATTTT. Its translation: CASSLARDQPQHF. V gene TRBV5-6 combines with J gene TRBJ1-5, with no clear D. The germline V gene encodes CDR1 SGHDT and CDR2 YYEEEE. Deletions cut 0 bases from V and 5 bases from J, with 6 bases between. This CDR3 has 13 amino acids.

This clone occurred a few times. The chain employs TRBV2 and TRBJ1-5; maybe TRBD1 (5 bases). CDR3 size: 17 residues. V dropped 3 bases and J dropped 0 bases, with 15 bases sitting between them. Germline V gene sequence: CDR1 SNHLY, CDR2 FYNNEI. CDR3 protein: CASSDMGDSNSNQPQHF. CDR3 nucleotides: TGTGCCAGCAGTGATATGGGGGACTCCAATAGCAATCAGCCCCAGCATTTT.

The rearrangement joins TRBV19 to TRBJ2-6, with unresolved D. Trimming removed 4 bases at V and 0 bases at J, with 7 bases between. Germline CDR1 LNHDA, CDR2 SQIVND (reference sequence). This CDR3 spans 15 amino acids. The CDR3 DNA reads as TGTGCCAGTAGTACCGACGGCTCTGGGGCCAACGTCCTGACTTTC. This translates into CASSTDGSGANVLTF.

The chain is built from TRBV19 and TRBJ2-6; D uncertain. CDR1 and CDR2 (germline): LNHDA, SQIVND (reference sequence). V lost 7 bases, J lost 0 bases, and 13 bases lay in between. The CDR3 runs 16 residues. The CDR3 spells CASTKMGYSGANVLTF. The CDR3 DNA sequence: TGTGCCAGTACTAAGATGGGTTACTCTGGGGCCAACGTCCTGACTTTC.

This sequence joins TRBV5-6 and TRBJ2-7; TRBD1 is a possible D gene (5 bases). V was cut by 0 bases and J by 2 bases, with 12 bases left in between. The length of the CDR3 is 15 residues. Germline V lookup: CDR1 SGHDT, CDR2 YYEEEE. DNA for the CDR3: TGTGCCAGCAGCTTGGGTTCAGGGTTACCCTACGAGCAGTACTTC. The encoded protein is CASSLGSGLPYEQYF.

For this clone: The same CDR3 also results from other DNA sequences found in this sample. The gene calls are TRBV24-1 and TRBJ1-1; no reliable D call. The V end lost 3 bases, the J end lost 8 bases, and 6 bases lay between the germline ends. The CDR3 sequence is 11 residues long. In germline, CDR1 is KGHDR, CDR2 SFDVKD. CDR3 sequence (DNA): TGTGCCACCAGTGATCTACGCGAAGCTTTCTTT. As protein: CATSDLREAFF.

CDR3 sequence (DNA): TGTGCCAGTATCAGGGGGCGAGGGACTGAAGCTTTCTTT. Protein sequence: CASIRGRGTEAFF. The chain carries TRBV19 and TRBJ1-1, with 8 bases that match TRBD1. Germline CDR1 and CDR2: LNHDA and SQIVND (reference sequence). The CDR3 has 13 amino acids. V lost 7 bases and J lost 5; bases outside the gene matches: 6.

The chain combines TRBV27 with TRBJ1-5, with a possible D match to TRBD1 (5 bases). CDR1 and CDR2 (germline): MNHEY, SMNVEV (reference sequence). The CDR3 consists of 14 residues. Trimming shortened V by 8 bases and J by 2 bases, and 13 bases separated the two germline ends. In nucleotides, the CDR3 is TGTGCCAGCCGCCCCATGGGGGGCAATCAGCCCCAGCATTTT. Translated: CASRPMGGNQPQHF.

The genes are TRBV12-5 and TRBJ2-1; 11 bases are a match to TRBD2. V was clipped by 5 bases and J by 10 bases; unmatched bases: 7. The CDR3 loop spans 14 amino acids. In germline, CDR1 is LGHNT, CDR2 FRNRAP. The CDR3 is CASGHGLAGREQFF. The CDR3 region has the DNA TGTGCTAGTGGTCACGGACTAGCGGGTCGAGAGCAGTTCTTC. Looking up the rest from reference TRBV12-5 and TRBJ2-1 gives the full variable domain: DARVTQTPRHKVTEMGQEVTMRCQPILGHNTVFWYRQTMMQGLELLAYFRNRAPLDDSGMPKDRFSAEMPDATLATLKIQPSEPRDSAVYFCASGHGLAGREQFFGPGTRLTVL.

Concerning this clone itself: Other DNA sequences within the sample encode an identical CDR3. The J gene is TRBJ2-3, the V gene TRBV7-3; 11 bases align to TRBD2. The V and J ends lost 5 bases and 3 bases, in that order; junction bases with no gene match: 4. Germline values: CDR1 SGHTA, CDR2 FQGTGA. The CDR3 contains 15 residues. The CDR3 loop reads CASSLLAGGTDTQYF. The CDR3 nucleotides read TGTGCCAGCAGCCTCCTAGCGGGAGGTACAGATACGCAGTATTTT.

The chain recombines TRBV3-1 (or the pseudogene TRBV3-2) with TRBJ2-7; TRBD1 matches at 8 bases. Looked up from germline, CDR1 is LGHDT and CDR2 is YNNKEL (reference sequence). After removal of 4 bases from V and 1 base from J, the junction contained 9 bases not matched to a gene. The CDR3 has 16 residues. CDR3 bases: TGTGCCAGCAGCCCTAGCGACAGGGGTCTTTCCTACGAGCAGTACTTC. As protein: CASSPSDRGLSYEQYF.

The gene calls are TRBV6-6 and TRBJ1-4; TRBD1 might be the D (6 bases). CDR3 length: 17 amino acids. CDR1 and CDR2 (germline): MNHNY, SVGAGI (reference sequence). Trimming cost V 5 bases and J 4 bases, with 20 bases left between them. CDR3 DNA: TGTGCCAGCAGTCGGACAGCATCACGAATATTTAATGAAAAACTGTTTTTT. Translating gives CASSRTASRIFNEKLFF.

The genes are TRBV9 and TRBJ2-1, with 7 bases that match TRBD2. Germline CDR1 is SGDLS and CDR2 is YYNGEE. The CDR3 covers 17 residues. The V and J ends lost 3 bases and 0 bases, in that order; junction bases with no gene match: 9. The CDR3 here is CASSGKGGPLSYNEQFF. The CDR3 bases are TGTGCCAGCAGCGGGAAGGGAGGGCCTCTCTCCTACAATGAGCAGTTCTTC. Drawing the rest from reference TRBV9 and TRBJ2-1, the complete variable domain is DSGVTQTPKHLITATGQRVTLRCSPRSGDLSVYWYQQSLDQGLQFLIQYYNGEERAKGNILERFSAQQFPDLHSELNLSSLELGDSALYFCASSGKGGPLSYNEQFFGPGTRLTVL.